The 13 T cell receptor beta chains listed next were all sequenced from one sample in a study of shared clonotypes between healthy human individuals. Libraries were prepared by immunoSEQ multiplex PCR; TCRdb keeps only in-frame clonotypes and omits some of them. The sample yields roughly 2.2 million clones, 92% seen once. The sequenced sample was naive CD4+ T cells from PBMCs. This sample's subset: CD45RA+ positively selected. These receptors were taken from a man aged 18 to 29 in good health. Some clones in this sample may be carry-over from other donors' samples.

CDR3 nucleotides: TGTGCCAGCAGCTTCCAGGGGGCCGGAGATACGCAGTATTTT. It specifies CASSFQGAGDTQYF. The V gene is TRBV7-9, the J gene TRBJ2-3; TRBD1 matches 8 bases. V lost 3 bases and J lost 5; bases outside the gene matches: 4. Germline CDR1 and CDR2: SEHNR and FQNEAQ (reference sequence). The CDR3 spans 14 residues.

The rearrangement links TRBV6-5 to TRBJ2-1, with 12 bases lining up with TRBD1. Germline-derived CDR1 and CDR2 are MNHEY and SVGAGI. This CDR3 contains 15 residues. The trim removed 6 bases at V and 7 bases at J, leaving 7 bases unmatched. CDR3 DNA: TGTGCCAGCAGAGAGGGACAGGGGGCGCGAAATGAGCAGTTCTTC. Translating gives CASREGQGARNEQFF.

The chain is built from TRBV28 and TRBJ2-3, with D hard to call. Germline V gene data show CDR1 as MDHEN and CDR2 as SYDVKM. V was shortened by 6 bases and J by 6 bases, with 10 bases between the two germline ends. This CDR3 contains 12 residues. CDR3 in amino acids: CASRPMRDTQYF. CDR3 bases: TGTGCCAGCAGGCCGATGAGGGATACGCAGTATTTT.

Worth noting for this clone: The same CDR3 can be traced to other DNA sequences in this sample. The V gene is TRBV29-1, the J gene TRBJ2-3; 9 bases align to TRBD2. The CDR3 consists of 14 residues. Germline V gene lookup returns CDR1 SQVTM and CDR2 ANQGSEA. The junction had 3 bases not matched to a gene; V was cut back by 1 base and J by 4 bases. In DNA, the CDR3 is TGCAGCGTTGAAGGCGGGAGGGGCGCAGATACGCAGTATTTT. As protein: CSVEGGRGADTQYF.

The rearrangement joins TRBV6-6 to TRBJ1-3; the D gene is possibly TRBD1 (6 bases). V was trimmed by 1 base and J by 0 bases, leaving 10 bases between them. Germline V gives CDR1 MNHNY, CDR2 SVGAGI (reference sequence). The CDR3 is 16 amino acids. The CDR3 sequence is CASSYWTEASGNTIYF. In nucleotides, the CDR3 is TGTGCCAGCAGTTACTGGACAGAGGCCTCTGGAAACACCATATATTTT.

The chain recombines TRBV7-3 with TRBJ2-5, with TRBD2 matching over 7 bases. The V gene end was trimmed by 5 bases and the J gene end by 5 bases; junction bases not matched to a gene: 11. CDR1 is SGHTA and CDR2 is FQGTGA in the germline V gene. This CDR3 has 15 residues. The chain's CDR3 is CASSRSGNRAETQYF. CDR3 nucleotides: TGTGCCAGCAGCCGAAGCGGGAACCGAGCGGAGACCCAGTACTTC.

The chain recombines TRBV2 with TRBJ2-7; D assignment may be TRBD1 or TRBD2 (5 bases each). This CDR3 comprises 14 residues. The germline V and J ends were trimmed by 2 bases and 2 bases, with 10 bases remaining between them. Germline CDR1 SNHLY, CDR2 FYNNEI. In DNA form, the CDR3 reads TGTGCCAGCAGTGAACAGGGACGGACCTACGAGCAGTACTTC. Amino acids: CASSEQGRTYEQYF.

The CDR3 sequence is CASSLAGGGGKSYEQYF. The DNA of the CDR3 is TGTGCCAGCAGCTTGGCGGGAGGGGGCGGGAAATCCTACGAGCAGTACTTC. V gene TRBV5-4 combines with J gene TRBJ2-7; D might be TRBD2 (8 bases). The CDR3 totals 17 residues. V dropped 0 bases and J dropped 1 base, with 17 bases sitting between them. The germline V gene encodes CDR1 SGHNT and CDR2 YYREEE (reference sequence).

The gene calls are TRBV6-6 and TRBJ2-7; TRBD1 matches 7 bases. From germline, CDR1 is MNHNY and CDR2 SVGAGI (reference sequence). J lost 3 bases, V lost 9 bases, and 2 bases had no gene match. CDR3 size: 11 residues. CDR3 sequence reads: CASRQGYEQYF. The DNA for the CDR3 is TGTGCCAGTCGACAGGGCTACGAGCAGTACTTC.

The V gene is TRBV11-2, the J gene TRBJ1-2; unclear D gene. The germline gives CDR1 SGHAT, CDR2 FQNNGV. Trimming took off 0 bases at V and 2 bases at J, with 10 bases between the two ends. CDR3 size: 15 residues. The CDR3 region is CASSLEVGRNYGYTF. CDR3 in DNA: TGTGCCAGCAGCTTAGAAGTAGGTCGAAACTATGGCTACACCTTC.

The gene calls are TRBV5-1 and TRBJ1-4; D might be TRBD1 (5 bases). CDR1 SGHRS and CDR2 YFSETQ come from the germline V gene. The V and J ends lost 3 bases and 4 bases respectively, with 13 bases between them. CDR3 length: 15 residues. The CDR3 reads CASSWSGAGNEKLFF. CDR3 DNA sequence: TGCGCCAGCAGCTGGTCCGGGGCGGGTAATGAAAAACTGTTTTTT.

Concerning this clone itself: Distinct nucleotide sequences in the sample also encode this CDR3. The rearrangement links TRBV4-2 to TRBJ2-7; the match to TRBD2 covers 7 bases. Per the germline V gene, CDR1 is LGHNA and CDR2 is YNFKEQ. This CDR3 region has 15 residues. V lost 0 bases to trimming and J lost 2 bases; unmatched junction nucleotides: 4. The CDR3 loop is CASSQDLAGAYEQYF. The CDR3 coding sequence is TGTGCCAGCAGCCAAGATCTGGCGGGAGCCTACGAGCAGTACTTC.

V is TRBV25-1 and J is TRBJ2-1; D may be TRBD2 (5 bases). V lost 2 bases, J lost 6 bases, and 17 bases lay in between. The germline V gene encodes CDR1 MGHDK and CDR2 SYGVNS. This CDR3 has 16 amino acids. Here the CDR3 reads CASSEMGAASSNEQFF. In DNA form, the CDR3 reads TGTGCCAGCAGTGAAATGGGCGCGGCTAGCTCCAATGAGCAGTTCTTC.